This T cell receptor beta chain was captured by sequencing in a study of T cells in tumors and immune-related adverse events (dated by TCRdb to 2020 to 2022). As to this clone: It lacks a known antigen. Per-nucleotide qualities are absent, and no much larger clonotype sits a single base away.

The CDR3 contains 16 residues, cysteine and phenylalanine counted. Just CDR3 DNA is preserved here, 48 bases in frame from base 1. Trimming takes 1 base from V and 2 bases from J, and the germline ends sit 13 bases apart. The germline V gene yields SGHRS for CDR1 and YFSETQ for CDR2. The treatment or condition label here, explained by the study, means: nivolumab (PD-1 blockade) given before sampling. The DNeasy Blood and Tissue Kit was used to extract DNA from formalin-fixed paraffin-embedded specimens. Using the immunoSEQ assay, the TCR beta locus was amplified and sequenced, producing bulk TCR Vbeta CDR3 data. The study's processing was this. Non-productive CDR3s, sequences shorter than 7 amino acids, and those not starting with C or ending with F/W were excluded. Analysis was restricted to specimens with at least 1000 reads, and clonotypes were defined at the amino acid level. To compute clonality, Pielou's evenness was subtracted from 1. Library sizes were equalized by abundance-weighted random subsampling with replacement, which was repeated 100 times so that 95% confidence intervals could be reported. The Morisita overlap index was used to quantify repertoire overlap, and for each specimen the top 40 clones were checked for overlap with the irAE. The immuneACCESS repertoire file appears here via TCRdb, limited to in-frame rearrangements. These files lack a portion of the clones; in checked studies, under half of the deficit traces to unresolved V genes, and the cause of the others is not known. The V and J calls and clone size come from that table; D and trimming were worked out from the DNA. This sample lists more than 20,000 clones; 90% to 95% were detected once. The leading ten clones occupy about 1.4% of the sample.

This clonotype was obtained from a female donor with metastatic renal cell carcinoma. The material was lymph node tissue, obtained from a patient treated with anti-PD-1 therapy. The V gene is TRBV5-1 and the J gene is TRBJ2-4, and possibly TRBD2, on 5 matching bases. The CDR3 sequence is CASSLWSRDTKNIQYF. The sequence in DNA is TGCGCCAGCAGCTTGTGGTCTCGGGATACCAAAAACATTCAGTACTTC. Here the CDR3 is joined to the reference TRBV5-1 and TRBJ2-4 genes, and the full variable domain is: KAGVTQTPRYLIKTRGQQVTLSCSPISGHRSVSWYQQTPGQGLQFLFEYFSETQRNKGNFPGRFSGRQFSNSRSEMNVSTLELGDSALYLCASSLWSRDTKNIQYFGAGTRLSVL.